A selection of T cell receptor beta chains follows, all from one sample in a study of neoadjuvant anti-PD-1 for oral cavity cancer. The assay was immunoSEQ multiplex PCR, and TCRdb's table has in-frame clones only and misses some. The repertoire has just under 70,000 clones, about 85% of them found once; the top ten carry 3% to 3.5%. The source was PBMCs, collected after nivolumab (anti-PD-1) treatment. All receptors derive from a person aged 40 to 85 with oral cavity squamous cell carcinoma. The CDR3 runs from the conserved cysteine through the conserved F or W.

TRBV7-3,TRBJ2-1,CASSSTSGSYNEQFF
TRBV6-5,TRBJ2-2,CASSDGELFF
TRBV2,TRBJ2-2,CASTRQTINTGELFF
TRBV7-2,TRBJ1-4,CASSLQIGENEKLFF
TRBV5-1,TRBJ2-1,CASSLGGGNHYNEQFF
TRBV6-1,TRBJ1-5,CASTGGSQPQHF
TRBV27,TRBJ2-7,CASSQVGTASYEQYF
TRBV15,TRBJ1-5,CATSREGGVQPQHF
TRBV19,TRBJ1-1,CASSINQGAVTEAFF
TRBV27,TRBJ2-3,CASSLSPAGGTKDTQYF
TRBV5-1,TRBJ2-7,CASSDSDSINSYEQYF
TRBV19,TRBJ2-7,CASSMVGSIYEQYF
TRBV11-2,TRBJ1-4,CASSLVVNEKLFF
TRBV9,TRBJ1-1,CASSVGEGVTGEAFF
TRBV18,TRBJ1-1,CASSPGYEVAFF
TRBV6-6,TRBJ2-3,CASSPFFNTDTQYF